These T cell receptor beta chains were read from a single sample in a study of T cell clones after liver transplantation. TCRdb's copy holds only in-frame clones and misses some; the assay was immunoSEQ multiplex PCR. This sample has roughly 70,000 clones, with 80% found just once. This specimen consisted of CD4+ T cells from blood, obtained before liver transplant. The receptors were sampled from a human donor who received a liver transplant. CDR3s include the opening cysteine and the closing phenylalanine or tryptophan. The D gene is left open where the match is weak. Where a row states a size, it is once, few, many or the class of an expanded clone; other rows omit it.

clone_size	j_call	v_call	d_call	cdr3_nt	cdr3_aa
few	TRBJ2-3	TRBV5-6	NA	TGTGCCAGCAACCTGGACAGTAAGATTACAGATACGCAGTATTTT	CASNLDSKITDTQYF
NA	TRBJ2-3	TRBV19	TRBD1	TGTGCCAGTAGTAGGAGACAGGGTGGCACAGATACGCAGTATTTT	CASSRRQGGTDTQYF
NA	TRBJ2-7	TRBV5-1	TRBD2	TGCGCCAGCAGCTTACAACTAGCGGGGAACTACGAGCAGTACTTC	CASSLQLAGNYEQYF
NA	TRBJ2-1	TRBV11-1	TRBD2	TGTGCCAGCAGCTCCCGACTAGCGGAGAGGTACAATGAGCAGTTCTTC	CASSSRLAERYNEQFF
NA	TRBJ2-5	TRBV5-4	TRBD2	TGTGCCAGCAGCTTGAAAGGACTAGCGGGAAGAGAGACCCAGTACTTC	CASSLKGLAGRETQYF
NA	TRBJ2-3	TRBV5-1	TRBD2	TGCGCCAGCAGCATTAGCGGGAGTGGCGCAGATACGCAGTATTTT	CASSISGSGADTQYF
NA	TRBJ2-2	TRBV5-1	NA	TGCGCCAGCAGCTTGGACCCTGACACCGGGGAGCTGTTTTTT	CASSLDPDTGELFF
NA	TRBJ1-1	TRBV5-6	TRBD1	TGTGCCAGCAGCTTTGGGAAGGGGGCTAGAGCTTTCTTT	CASSFGKGARAFF
few	TRBJ2-3	TRBV9	NA	TGTGCCAGCACCCGGGACGGAAGAAATACGCAGTATTTT	CASTRDGRNTQYF
NA	TRBJ2-2	TRBV9	TRBD1	TGTGCCAGCAGCCCCCAGGGGACAGGGTATACCGGGGAGCTGTTTTTT	CASSPQGTGYTGELFF
NA	TRBJ1-2	TRBV9	NA	TGTGCCAGCAGCTTGCAGGGGACTTATGGCTACACCTTC	CASSLQGTYGYTF
NA	TRBJ1-5	TRBV23-1	NA	TGCGCCAGCAGTCTCTCGTCGGGCGGAGGGTGCCTTATTAGCAATCAGCCCCAGCATTTT	CASSLSSGGGCLISNQPQHF
NA	TRBJ2-1	TRBV9	NA	TGTGCCAGCAGCGGGGTCGGCTCCTACAATGAGCAGTTCTTC	CASSGVGSYNEQFF
NA	TRBJ2-3	TRBV10-3	NA	TGTGCCGCCGGGACATCACTAGGAGGAGCAGATACGCAGTATTTT	CAAGTSLGGADTQYF
NA	TRBJ1-5	TRBV28	NA	TGTGCCAGCAGTTTATCAAGTCAGCCCCAGCATTTT	CASSLSSQPQHF
NA	TRBJ2-5	TRBV5-1	TRBD1	TGCGCCAGCACTAGGACAGGGGCTACGCAAGAGACCCAGTACTTC	CASTRTGATQETQYF
NA	TRBJ1-2	TRBV5-1	NA	TGCGCCAGCACCGCTGACAGCTCTTATAACTATGGCTACACCTTC	CASTADSSYNYGYTF
NA	TRBJ1-4	TRBV6-6	NA	TGTGCCAGCAGTCTAGGGGGTCCGGATGAAAAACTGTTTTTT	CASSLGGPDEKLFF
NA	TRBJ1-5	TRBV2	NA	TGTGCCAGCAGTTTTGGGGGTCAGCCCCAGCATTTT	CASSFGGQPQHF
NA	TRBJ1-1	TRBV4-3	TRBD1	TGCGCCAGCAGCCAAGATCGTGGCGGGACAGGGGTTTTCGGATTGAACACTGAAGCTTTCTTT	CASSQDRGGTGVFGLNTEAFF
NA	TRBJ2-3	TRBV29-1	TRBD2	TGCAGCCTGGACTCTAGCGGGGCGTCAGATACGCAGTATTTT	CSLDSSGASDTQYF
NA	TRBJ1-3	TRBV28	NA	TGTGCCAGCAGACCCCCAATCGGGGTTGGAAACACCATATATTTT	CASRPPIGVGNTIYF
NA	TRBJ1-4	TRBV6-6	TRBD1	TGTGCCAGCAGACTCCTCGGACAGGGAGGAGAAAAACTGTTTTTT	CASRLLGQGGEKLFF
once	TRBJ2-3	TRBV5-1	NA	TGCGCCAGCAGCCTCCCCGGGACAAGGAGGAGCACAGATACGCAGTATTTT	CASSLPGTRRSTDTQYF
NA	TRBJ2-1	TRBV7-9	TRBD2	TGTGCCAGCAGCTTGGGAAGCGGGACCTACAATGAGCAGTTCTTC	CASSLGSGTYNEQFF
NA	TRBJ2-5	TRBV15	NA	TGTGCCACCAGCAGACAGGGGAAAGGGACCCAGTACTTC	CATSRQGKGTQYF
few	TRBJ1-4	TRBV29-1	NA	TGCAGCGTTGGCAGGCCCAATGAAAAACTGTTTTTT	CSVGRPNEKLFF
once	TRBJ1-4	TRBV6-5	TRBD1	TGTGCCGGCCAACCTGACAGGGGGAATGAAAAACTGTTTTTT	CAGQPDRGNEKLFF
NA	TRBJ1-5	TRBV30	NA	TGTGCCTGGAGTATAGGTACCCTGGGGGCCCAGCATTTT	CAWSIGTLGAQHF
NA	TRBJ2-3	TRBV6-1	TRBD2	TGTGCCAGCAGTAGCGGGAGCCCAGATACGCAGTATTTT	CASSSGSPDTQYF
NA	TRBJ2-7	TRBV7-9	TRBD2	TGTGCCAGCAGCTTCGGGGGGAAGACCCGGCCTTACGAGCAGTACTTC	CASSFGGKTRPYEQYF
NA	TRBJ2-3	TRBV29-1	NA	TGCAGCGCTCAGGGTTTTTTGGGCACAGATACGCAGTATTTT	CSAQGFLGTDTQYF
NA	TRBJ2-3	TRBV5-4	NA	TGTGCCAGCAGCTTGGAGGCGTATGCCACAGATACGCAGTATTTT	CASSLEAYATDTQYF
once	TRBJ1-5	TRBV6-1	TRBD1	TGTGCCAGCAGTATGTCAGGGGGGATCAATCAGCCCCAGCATTTT	CASSMSGGINQPQHF
NA	TRBJ2-5	TRBV6-6	NA	TGTGCCAGCAGTTCCCAACCCTGGTTAGGAGAGACCCAGTACTTC	CASSSQPWLGETQYF
few	TRBJ2-7	TRBV28	NA	TGTGCCAGCAGTTTCGGGGGGCGCCCCCCTAACGAGCAGTACTTC	CASSFGGRPPNEQYF
many	TRBJ2-1	TRBV7-2	TRBD1	TGTGCCAGCAGCTTCCGTCCCGGGACAGATGGCGATGAGCAGTTCTTC	CASSFRPGTDGDEQFF
few	TRBJ1-2	TRBV19	TRBD1	TGTGCCAGTAGCCCCTTGGGGACAGCTTCCTCTAACTATGGCTACACCTTC	CASSPLGTASSNYGYTF
NA	TRBJ2-7	TRBV20-1	NA	TGCAGTGCCGAAGCGTTCTACGAGCAGTACTTC	CSAEAFYEQYF
once	TRBJ2-1	TRBV19	TRBD2	TGTGCCAGTAGCCTAGTGGACTGGGGGGGAGAGCAGTTCTTC	CASSLVDWGGEQFF
NA	TRBJ1-1	TRBV6-4	NA	TGTGCCAGCCGTGAGGGTCCAGGGATGATGACTGAAGCTTTCTTT	CASREGPGMMTEAFF
NA	TRBJ2-7	TRBV28	NA	TGTGCCAGCAGCCTCCCTCCGGGCCTTATTTCTTTC	CASSLPPGLISF
NA	TRBJ1-1	TRBV10-2	TRBD1	TGCGCCAGCAGTGCCGGACAGGGCTTCGTGGCTTTCTTT	CASSAGQGFVAFF
few	TRBJ2-7	TRBV7-3	NA	TGTGCCAGCAGCTTAAGGGGGCCTAACTACGAGCAGTACTTC	CASSLRGPNYEQYF
NA	TRBJ2-1	TRBV28	NA	TGTGTTACCTCGGAGGGTTACAATGAGCAGTTCTTC	CVTSEGYNEQFF
NA	TRBJ2-3	TRBV2	TRBD1	TGTGCCAGCAACAAAGGGACAGCCGAAGGGGTTACGCAGTATTTT	CASNKGTAEGVTQYF
NA	TRBJ1-2	TRBV6-5	NA	TGTGCCAGTAAAGGACAGCTCTTTAACTATGGCTACACCTTC	CASKGQLFNYGYTF
NA	TRBJ1-1	TRBV19	NA	TGTGCCAGTAGTGTCGACAGGAACACTGAAGCTTTCTTT	CASSVDRNTEAFF
NA	TRBJ2-2	TRBV7-9	NA	TGTGCCAGCAGCCGGGGTCAGGGGTTTTACACCGGGGAGCTGTTTTTT	CASSRGQGFYTGELFF
NA	TRBJ1-5	TRBV7-9	NA	TGTGCCAGCAGCTTAGAGGTAGCCGGGAAACAGCCCCAGCATTTT	CASSLEVAGKQPQHF
NA	TRBJ1-1	TRBV5-1	NA	TGCGCCAGCAGCTTGGAGGGTCCACCTAACACTGAAGCTTTCTTT	CASSLEGPPNTEAFF
NA	TRBJ2-1	TRBV19	TRBD2	TGTGCCAGTAGGAAACTAGCGGGGCCTTACAATGAGCAGTTCTTC	CASRKLAGPYNEQFF
NA	TRBJ2-2	TRBV2	NA	TGTGCCAGCAACTGGAGGGCCGTCGGGGAGCTGTTTTTT	CASNWRAVGELFF